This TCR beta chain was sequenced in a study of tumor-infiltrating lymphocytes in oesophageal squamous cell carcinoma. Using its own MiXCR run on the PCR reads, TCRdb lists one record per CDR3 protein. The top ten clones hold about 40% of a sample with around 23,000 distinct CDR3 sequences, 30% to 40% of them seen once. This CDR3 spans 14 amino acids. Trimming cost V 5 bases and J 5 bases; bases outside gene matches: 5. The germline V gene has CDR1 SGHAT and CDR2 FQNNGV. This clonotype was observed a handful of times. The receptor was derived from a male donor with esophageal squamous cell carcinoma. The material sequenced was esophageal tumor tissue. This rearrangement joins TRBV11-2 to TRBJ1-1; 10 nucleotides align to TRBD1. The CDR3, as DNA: TGTGCCAGCAGCGAGGACAGGGGGTATACTGAAGCTTTCTTT. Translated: CASSEDRGYTEAFF.